This TCR beta chain derives from a study of T cell changes during pregnancy in multiple sclerosis. TCRdb's table, derived via immunoSEQ multiplex PCR, lists solely in-frame clones and lacks some. The sample lists some 61,000 clones; around 90% were seen once. Germline V gene lookup returns CDR1 MNHEY and CDR2 SVGAGI. V was pared by 0 bases and J by 0 bases, with 2 bases of the junction left unmatched. This CDR3 is 16 amino acids long. The sequences come from peripheral blood, collected in the second trimester of pregnancy. This receptor was taken from a female donor with multiple sclerosis, enrolled in a pregnancy study. The V gene is TRBV6-5, the J gene TRBJ1-3; 7 nucleotides agree with TRBD1. The CDR3 here is CASSYSTGLSGNTIYF. The DNA of the CDR3 is TGTGCCAGCAGTTACTCGACAGGGCTCTCTGGAAACACCATATATTTT.